These 27 T cell receptor beta chains came from one sample sequenced in a study of blood T cell repertoires in COVID-19. Clones were sequenced by immunoSEQ multiplex PCR, and TCRdb holds only the in-frame ones, with some missing. The table includes around 180,000 clones, around two thirds detected once. The specimen sequenced was peripheral blood. The receptors come from a woman at least 80 years old with acute or convalescent COVID-19.

V and J are TRBV19 and TRBJ1-4, with a tentative D call TRBD1 (6 bases). The germline V gene has CDR1 LNHDA and CDR2 SQIVND (reference sequence). This CDR3 spans 15 amino acids. The ends were cut back, 5 bases at V and 4 bases at J, with 14 bases in the middle. The CDR3 DNA is TGTGCCAGTAGTCTCCGGACAGAATATAATGAAAAACTGTTTTTT. Protein sequence: CASSLRTEYNEKLFF. Full variable domain (remainder filled in from reference TRBV19 and TRBJ1-4): DGGITQSPKYLFRKEGQNVTLSCEQNLNHDAMYWYRQDPGQGLRLIYYSQIVNDFQKGDIAEGYSVSREKKESFPLTVTSAQKNPTAFYLCASSLRTEYNEKLFFGSGTQLSVL.

The chain joins TRBV5-1 to TRBJ2-1; 13 bases are shared with TRBD2. This CDR3 has 14 residues. The V gene's germline CDR1 is SGHRS and CDR2 YFSETQ. After removal of 1 base from V and 9 bases from J, the junction contained 1 base not matched to a gene. In nucleotides, the CDR3 is TGCGCCAGCAGCTTGCGGACTAGCGGGAGTGAGCAGTTCTTC. It specifies CASSLRTSGSEQFF.

This chain connects TRBV10-3 to TRBJ1-4; no reliable D call. Germline V lookup: CDR1 ENHRY, CDR2 SYGVKD. Deletions cut 3 bases from V and 4 bases from J, with 18 bases between. This CDR3 spans 17 amino acids. CDR3 sequence reads: CAISDGGVELFNEKLFF. CDR3 nucleotide sequence: TGTGCCATCAGTGATGGAGGTGTAGAGCTCTTTAATGAAAAACTGTTTTTT.

The CDR3 bases are TGTGCCAGCAGCATGGGGACAGCTAAGCTCTACGAGCAGTACTTC. Amino acid sequence: CASSMGTAKLYEQYF. The rearrangement links TRBV6-2 or TRBV6-3 to TRBJ2-7; TRBD1 agrees at 7 bases. Germline lookup yields CDR1 MNHEY and CDR2 SVGEGT. V lost 6 bases and J lost 3; bases outside the gene matches: 11. The CDR3 is 15 amino acids.

The chain carries TRBV9 and TRBJ2-3, with D possibly TRBD2 on 5 matching bases. The CDR3 is 13 residues long. Germline V gene sequence: CDR1 SGDLS, CDR2 YYNGEE. V gave up 0 bases and J gave up 5 bases, with 7 bases separating them. This chain's CDR3 is CASSVGRGDTQYF. CDR3 DNA: TGTGCCAGCAGCGTAGGCCGGGGAGATACGCAGTATTTT.

The V call is TRBV30, the J call TRBJ2-5, with 7 positions matching TRBD2. This CDR3 is 14 amino acids long. Losses at the gene ends were 1 base for V and 1 base for J; bases not matched to a gene: 3. Germline CDR1 GTSNPN, CDR2 SVGIG (reference sequence). The CDR3 loop reads CAWSAAGVQETQYF. CDR3 nucleotides: TGTGCCTGGAGTGCCGCGGGAGTCCAAGAGACCCAGTACTTC.

This clone was recorded many times. The rearrangement joins TRBV10-2 to TRBJ1-5; D is unclear. This CDR3 has 14 residues. Trimming took off 0 bases at V and 5 bases at J, with 8 bases between the two ends. The germline CDR1 and CDR2 sequences are WSHSY and SAAADI. Here the CDR3 reads CASSESSGYQPQHF. For the CDR3, the DNA is TGCGCCAGCAGTGAGTCCTCGGGATATCAGCCCCAGCATTTT.

The chain employs TRBV19 and TRBJ2-5; D uncertain. The germline V and J ends were trimmed by 10 bases and 4 bases, with 19 bases remaining between them. Germline loops: CDR1 LNHDA, CDR2 SQIVND (reference sequence). There are 14 residues in the CDR3. The CDR3 nucleotides read TGTGCCACCAACCCCGGGTCGGCCGGAGAGACCCAGTACTTC. It specifies CATNPGSAGETQYF. The complete variable domain, with remaining parts taken from reference TRBV19 and TRBJ2-5, reads DGGITQSPKYLFRKEGQNVTLSCEQNLNHDAMYWYRQDPGQGLRLIYYSQIVNDFQKGDIAEGYSVSREKKESFPLTVTSAQKNPTAFYLCATNPGSAGETQYFGPGTRLLVL.

This clone was observed a handful of times. This chain uses TRBV24-1 with TRBJ2-3; a weak D match, TRBD1 (6 bases). Germline CDR1 is KGHDR and CDR2 is SFDVKD. This CDR3 has 13 amino acids. Trimming removed 7 bases from V and 0 bases from J, with 7 bases in between. CDR3 coding DNA: TGTGCCACCAGGGACAGTAGCACAGATACGCAGTATTTT. As protein: CATRDSSTDTQYF.

V and J are TRBV7-2 and TRBJ2-7; 8 positions agree with TRBD2. Germline V gene data show CDR1 as SGHTA and CDR2 as FQGNSA. This CDR3 is 15 amino acids long. Trimming cost V 5 bases and J 4 bases; bases outside gene matches: 10. The CDR3 sequence: CASSPLAGLRYEQYF. CDR3 DNA sequence: TGTGCCAGCAGCCCCCTAGCGGGCCTAAGGTACGAGCAGTACTTC.

The chain carries TRBV6-5 and TRBJ2-1; no reliable D call. The CDR3 is 15 residues long. V lost 6 bases, J lost 2 bases, and 14 bases lay in between. CDR1 is MNHEY and CDR2 is SVGAGI in the germline V gene. Here the CDR3 reads CASRGRRRPYNEQFF. The CDR3 bases are TGTGCCAGCAGGGGTCGGCGGAGACCCTACAATGAGCAGTTCTTC.

The chain recombines TRBV19 with TRBJ2-7, with a possible D match to TRBD2 (6 bases). The CDR3 consists of 17 residues. V lost 4 bases, J lost 0 bases, and 19 bases lay in between. Per the germline V gene, CDR1 is LNHDA and CDR2 is SQIVND (reference sequence). The CDR3 spells CASSTEWGVTSSYEQYF. CDR3 coding DNA: TGTGCCAGTAGTACGGAATGGGGGGTAACGAGCTCCTACGAGCAGTACTTC.

This clone was counted a single time. The chain couples TRBV5-5 to TRBJ2-3; the D is unclear. Trimming pared 4 bases from V and 0 bases from J, leaving 12 bases between. The CDR3 is 15 amino acids. Germline-derived CDR1 and CDR2 are SGHKS and YYEKEE (reference sequence). CDR3 in amino acids: CASSLTERSTDTQYF. CDR3 nucleotide sequence: TGTGCCAGCAGCCTCACGGAGAGGAGCACAGATACGCAGTATTTT.

For this clone: The junction does not match germline at one end; this may be a read error. The chain carries TRBV18 and TRBJ2-7; TRBD2 agrees at 11 bases. The CDR3 extends over 16 amino acids. CDR1 is KGHSH, CDR2 LQKENI, per germline. DNA for the CDR3: TGTGCCAGCTCCCCACCGGGACTAGCGGATCACGGTGAGCAGTACTTC. Translating it yields CASSPPGLADHGEQYF.

The chain couples TRBV7-9 to TRBJ2-7, with 11 bases aligning to TRBD1. Germline-derived CDR1 and CDR2 are SEHNR and FQNEAQ (reference sequence). V was pared by 0 bases and J by 4 bases, with 5 bases of the junction left unmatched. This CDR3 is 16 amino acids long. The CDR3 DNA reads as TGTGCCAGCAGCTTAGCCCCGGGACAGGGGGTGTACGAGCAGTACTTC. Translated: CASSLAPGQGVYEQYF.

The chain recombines TRBV2 with TRBJ2-1, with D uncertain. The V end was cut by 3 bases, the J end by 10 bases, with 13 bases between. Germline V gene lookup returns CDR1 SNHLY and CDR2 FYNNEI. There are 13 residues in the CDR3. The CDR3 nucleotides read TGTGCCAGCAGTGATTTTATCTCCGGGGAGCAGTTCTTC. Amino acid sequence: CASSDFISGEQFF.

This chain uses TRBV19 with TRBJ2-7; 12 nucleotides align to TRBD2. J gave up 3 bases and V 7 bases, and 13 bases lay outside the gene matches. Germline V gene lookup returns CDR1 LNHDA and CDR2 SQIVND (reference sequence). This CDR3 has 17 residues. The CDR3 DNA is TGTGCCAGTAAGGTCCGGACTAGCGGGACCGGGGACTACGAGCAGTACTTC. Protein: CASKVRTSGTGDYEQYF.

This clone was found many times. This chain connects TRBV9 to TRBJ2-7; D possibly corresponds to TRBD2 (6 bases). The germline CDR1 and CDR2 sequences are SGDLS and YYNGEE. V dropped 2 bases and J dropped 6 bases, with 12 bases sitting between them. The CDR3 consists of 13 residues. CDR3 nucleotides: TGTGCCAGCAGCGTTTGGGGAGGAGGCGAGCAGTACTTC. Translating gives CASSVWGGGEQYF.

The rearrangement joins TRBV28 to TRBJ1-1, with 7 positions matching TRBD1. The V gene's germline CDR1 is MDHEN and CDR2 SYDVKM. The length of the CDR3 is 16 residues. J gave up 4 bases and V 8 bases, and 16 bases lay outside the gene matches. This chain's CDR3 is CASDDRATGLSTEAFF. CDR3 nucleotides: TGTGCCAGCGATGACAGGGCGACAGGACTGAGCACTGAAGCTTTCTTT.

The chain joins TRBV7-9 to TRBJ1-1; TRBD1 might be the D (6 bases). The CDR3 contains 15 residues. V dropped 5 bases and J dropped 0 bases, with 13 bases sitting between them. Germline lookup yields CDR1 SEHNR and CDR2 FQNEAQ (reference sequence). The CDR3 region has the DNA TGTGCCAGCAGCGGCCCGACAGGCGTGAACACTGAAGCTTTCTTT. This translates into CASSGPTGVNTEAFF. Looking up the rest from reference TRBV7-9 and TRBJ1-1 gives the full variable domain: DTGVSQNPRHKITKRGQNVTFRCDPISEHNRLYWYRQTLGQGPEFLTYFQNEAQLEKSRLLSDRFSAERPKGSFSTLEIQRTEQGDSAMYLCASSGPTGVNTEAFFGQGTRLTVV.

The chain carries TRBV18 and TRBJ1-1, with 9 bases identical to TRBD1. CDR3 size: 15 residues. Germline V lookup: CDR1 KGHSH, CDR2 LQKENI. J gave up 6 bases and V 2 bases, and 7 bases lay outside the gene matches. The CDR3, as DNA: TGTGCCAGCTCACCAAGAAACAGGGGGCGACCTGAAGCTTTCTTT. Encoded protein: CASSPRNRGRPEAFF.

V usage is TRBV27 and J usage is TRBJ1-1; D call uncertain. Trimming stripped 3 bases from V and 11 bases from J, with 16 bases between. Germline CDR1 is MNHEY and CDR2 is SMNVEV (reference sequence). The CDR3 runs 13 residues. The DNA of the CDR3 is TGTGCCAGCAGTTTCAACCGTCTCTCTCGGGCTTTCTTT. Residues: CASSFNRLSRAFF.

In DNA form, the CDR3 reads TGCGCCAGCAGACGCCTAGGGGGCAATGAGCAGTTCTTC. Encoded protein: CASRRLGGNEQFF. The chain has TRBV5-1 and TRBJ2-1; TRBD1 might be the D (6 bases). V was cut by 5 bases and J by 6 bases, with 12 bases left in between. The CDR3 loop spans 13 amino acids. Germline lookup yields CDR1 SGHRS and CDR2 YFSETQ. Variable domain in full (rest from reference TRBV5-1 and TRBJ2-1): KAGVTQTPRYLIKTRGQQVTLSCSPISGHRSVSWYQQTPGQGLQFLFEYFSETQRNKGNFPGRFSGRQFSNSRSEMNVSTLELGDSALYLCASRRLGGNEQFFGPGTRLTVL.

This clone appeared a single time. This chain joins TRBV27 and TRBJ2-2, with D maybe TRBD1 (6 bases). Germline V gene data show CDR1 as MNHEY and CDR2 as SMNVEV (reference sequence). V lost 7 bases and J 5 bases, leaving 11 bases between the germline ends. This CDR3 is 13 amino acids long. The CDR3 coding sequence is TGTGCCAGCAACATACAGGGAACCGGGGAGCTGTTTTTT. Protein: CASNIQGTGELFF.

By sample fraction, this clone is medium-sized (0.01 to 0.1%). The rearrangement uses TRBV7-2 and TRBJ2-5, with unresolved D. The CDR3 has 13 residues. Germline lookup yields CDR1 SGHTA and CDR2 FQGNSA. Trimming stripped 1 base from V and 7 bases from J, with 10 bases between. The CDR3 protein is CASSLGYLATQYF. The CDR3 DNA follows: TGTGCCAGCAGCTTAGGGTATTTAGCGACCCAGTACTTC.

The gene calls are TRBV27 and TRBJ1-5, with 7 bases fitting TRBD1. V was pared by 5 bases and J by 7 bases, with 11 bases of the junction left unmatched. The CDR3 runs 15 residues. Germline values: CDR1 MNHEY, CDR2 SMNVEV (reference sequence). CDR3 in amino acids: CASSPMEGANQPQHF. As DNA, the CDR3 is TGTGCCAGCAGTCCCATGGAGGGGGCCAACCAGCCCCAGCATTTT.

The chain recombines TRBV19 with TRBJ2-1; 11 positions agree with TRBD2. This CDR3 region has 18 residues. V was clipped by 6 bases and J by 1 base; unmatched bases: 11. From germline, CDR1 is LNHDA and CDR2 SQIVND (reference sequence). CDR3 protein: CASRRTSGSTLSYNEQFF. The CDR3 nucleotides read TGTGCCAGTAGGCGGACTAGCGGGTCTACTCTGTCCTACAATGAGCAGTTCTTC.